Included here is one T cell receptor (beta chain) sequence, with context. Its antigen is unknown. TCRdb re-derived calls from the reads in MiXCR, one entry per CDR3 protein. The sample contains 200,000 to 250,000 distinct CDR3 sequences, about 39% of which appear only once. Germline V gene data show CDR1 as LNHDA and CDR2 as SQIVND (reference sequence). CDR3 length equals 17 residues. The V gene end was trimmed by 8 bases and the J gene end by 1 base; junction bases not matched to a gene: 8. This sample stems from a study of T cell repertoires in cytomegalovirus infection. In the study overall: Through public TCR beta signatures, both CMV infection and matching HLA type were indicated. The study, taken as a whole, reports: Clonotypes of TCR beta that were HLA-C-restricted and CMV-specific dominated the ex vivo response.

The chain links TRBV19 to TRBJ2-1; 13 positions agree with TRBD2. The material sequenced was CD8+ T cells from cultured PBMCs, taken from culture after CMV antigen stimulation. The sequence came from a human donor in good health (CMV status not recorded). Some clones in this sample may be carry-over from other donors' samples. The CDR3 here is CASDHGTSGISYNEQFF. The CDR3 DNA reads as TGTGCCAGTGATCACGGGACTAGCGGGATATCCTACAATGAGCAGTTCTTC. Filled out from reference TRBV19 and TRBJ2-1, the complete variable domain reads DGGITQSPKYLFRKEGQNVTLSCEQNLNHDAMYWYRQDPGQGLRLIYYSQIVNDFQKGDIAEGYSVSREKKESFPLTVTSAQKNPTAFYLCASDHGTSGISYNEQFFGPGTRLTVL.